This is a list of T cell receptor beta chains from one sample in a study of Graves' ophthalmopathy and Graves' hyperthyroidism. One entry per CDR3 protein, called by TCRdb with MiXCR from the multiplex PCR reads. The table shows over a million distinct CDR3 sequences, with about two fifths occurring only once. Sample: peripheral blood or thyroid tissue (not recorded which). These TCRs come from an adult man with Graves' hyperthyroidism. CDR3s include the opening cysteine and the closing phenylalanine or tryptophan. A D gene is named only where the DNA matches it firmly. The size field is filled for only some rows; it gives once, few, many or a size class.

CDR3nt	CDR3aa	v_gene	j_gene	d_gene	abundance
TGTGCCAGCAGCCCACAGGGGGATCGAGATGGCTACACCTTC	CASSPQGDRDGYTF	TRBV11-2	TRBJ1-2	TRBD1	many
TGCAGTGCTCCCCGGGACATACCACCCTACGAGCAGTACTTC	CSAPRDIPPYEQYF	TRBV20-1	TRBJ2-7	.	many
TGTGCCAGCAGCTTACGGCCCACAGGGGATAATAACTATGGCTACACCTTC	CASSLRPTGDNNYGYTF	TRBV7-8	TRBJ1-2	TRBD1	.
TGTGCCAGCAGTGCACGCCGGGACGGCACCACAGATACGCAGTATTTT	CASSARRDGTTDTQYF	TRBV2	TRBJ2-3	.	few
TGTGCCAGCCGGGGGACAAGTAACTACGAGCAGTACTTC	CASRGTSNYEQYF	TRBV2	TRBJ2-7	.	many
TGTGCCAGCAGTGAACCCACAGGGGAAAAACTGTTTTTT	CASSEPTGEKLFF	TRBV25-1	TRBJ1-4	.	.
TGCAGTGCCGACCTGGCAGGGAACACCGGGGAGCTGTTTTTT	CSADLAGNTGELFF	TRBV20-1	TRBJ2-2	.	.
TGTGCCAGCAGCCCGGGAGCAGAGTTCTCCTACGAGCAGTACTTC	CASSPGAEFSYEQYF	TRBV7-8	TRBJ2-7	.	.
TGTGCCAGCAGCGTAGAGGGTACAGCCGAGCAGTACTTC	CASSVEGTAEQYF	TRBV9	TRBJ2-7	.	.
TGTGCCACCAGCAGAGATCCGATAAGCTCTGGAAACACCATATATTTT	CATSRDPISSGNTIYF	TRBV15	TRBJ1-3	.	.
TGTGCCAGCAGCACCGGGACAGACAACACTGAAGCTTTCTTT	CASSTGTDNTEAFF	TRBV7-2	TRBJ1-1	TRBD1	.
TGCAGTGCTAGAGATCAAGCGACACCCTACGAGCAGTACTTC	CSARDQATPYEQYF	TRBV20-1	TRBJ2-7	.	many
TGTGCCAGCAGCCAAGTAGCTAGCGGGGAAGAGACCCAGTACTTC	CASSQVASGEETQYF	TRBV11-2	TRBJ2-5	TRBD2	.
TGTGCCAGCAGCTTAGGGCCGCTGACGTATGGATACGGCTACACCTTC	CASSLGPLTYGYGYTF	TRBV7-9	TRBJ1-2	.	many
TGTGCCACTGGAAAGGGGCAAAACACCGGGGAGCTGTTTTTT	CATGKGQNTGELFF	TRBV19	TRBJ2-2	.	few
TGTGCCACCAGTGATGCTTCCCACGAGCAGTACTTC	CATSDASHEQYF	TRBV24-1	TRBJ2-7	.	many
TGTGCCAGCAGCTTCGGACAGGGGGGCTATGGCTACACCTTC	CASSFGQGGYGYTF	TRBV7-9	TRBJ1-2	TRBD1	many
TGCAGTGCTAGAGATGCGATCAGGGGAGACTATGGCTACACCTTC	CSARDAIRGDYGYTF	TRBV20-1	TRBJ1-2	.	many
TGTGCCATCAGTGAGACGGAGCAAGAGACCCAGTACTTC	CAISETEQETQYF	TRBV10-3	TRBJ2-5	.	many
TGTGCCAGCAGTTACGACCTGACAGATACGCAGTATTTT	CASSYDLTDTQYF	TRBV6-5	TRBJ2-3	.	.
TGCAGCGTTGAGCCCACTAGCGGGAGGATTGAGACCCAGTACTTC	CSVEPTSGRIETQYF	TRBV29-1	TRBJ2-5	TRBD2	.
TGTGCCAGTAGTTTTTCCCAGGGCTACGAGCAGTACTTC	CASSFSQGYEQYF	TRBV19	TRBJ2-7	.	.
TGTGCCAGCAGTTCCTTACGTGAGGGAACGGGGCAGCCCCAGCATTTT	CASSSLREGTGQPQHF	TRBV12-3/TRBV12-4	TRBJ1-5	.	many
TGCAGCGTTGTTGGTAGCGTAGCGGGGGTTACCCAAGAGACCCAGTACTTC	CSVVGSVAGVTQETQYF	TRBV29-1	TRBJ2-5	TRBD2	few
TGTGCCAGCAGCTTAGTAATAGCTGGGGCGGAAGAGACCCAGTACTTC	CASSLVIAGAEETQYF	TRBV11-2	TRBJ2-5	.	.
TGTGCCAGCAGTAGGTTTGGAGGGAACACCGGGGAGCTGTTTTTT	CASSRFGGNTGELFF	TRBV12-3/TRBV12-4	TRBJ2-2	.	few
TGTGCCACGAGGGTAGGGACTAATAGCAATCAGCCCCAGCATTTT	CATRVGTNSNQPQHF	TRBV2	TRBJ1-5	.	many
TGTGCCAGTACACGGACAGACTATGGCTACACCTTC	CASTRTDYGYTF	TRBV19	TRBJ1-2	.	.
TGCAGCGTTTGGGACAGGGGGTCCACCGGGGAGCTGTTTTTT	CSVWDRGSTGELFF	TRBV29-1	TRBJ2-2	TRBD1	many
TGTGCCAGCAGTCAGACAGGGATCAAGCCGGGCTACACCTTC	CASSQTGIKPGYTF	TRBV28	TRBJ1-2	TRBD1	.
TGTGCCAGCAGCTTAAGGCCCGGGGACCAAGAGACCCAGTACTTC	CASSLRPGDQETQYF	TRBV7-3	TRBJ2-5	.	many
TGTGCCAGCAGACTAACTAGCGGGAGCGACGAGCAGTACTTC	CASRLTSGSDEQYF	TRBV6-1	TRBJ2-7	TRBD2	few
TGTGCCAGCAGTTTGGGTTTGGCTACTAATCAGCCCCAGCATTTT	CASSLGLATNQPQHF	TRBV6-1	TRBJ1-5	.	.
TGTGCCAGCAGCCACAGGGGCTATGGCTACACCTTC	CASSHRGYGYTF	TRBV12-3/TRBV12-4	TRBJ1-2	TRBD1	few
TGTGCCACCCGGAGTGGGGGTGGACCGATGGGGACTGAAGCTTTCTTT	CATRSGGGPMGTEAFF	TRBV10-3	TRBJ1-1	.	.
TGCGCCAGCAGCCAAGAGACTGGACCCACTTGGACCCAGTACTTC	CASSQETGPTWTQYF	TRBV4-3	TRBJ2-5	.	many
TGTGCCAGCAGTTTATCAGGGCCAATAAGGGCTGGCTACACCTTC	CASSLSGPIRAGYTF	TRBV24-1	TRBJ1-2	.	.
TGCGCCAGCAGTGAGGGGGAGGCGGAGACCCAGTACTTC	CASSEGEAETQYF	TRBV10-2	TRBJ2-5	.	.
TGCGCCAGCAGCCCGGGGCAGGGGGCGCGTGACTATGGCTACACCTTC	CASSPGQGARDYGYTF	TRBV5-1	TRBJ1-2	TRBD1	.
TGCAGTGCCCTAGACAGGGATGTGGATGGCTACACCTTC	CSALDRDVDGYTF	TRBV20-1	TRBJ1-2	TRBD1	many
TGTGCCAGCAGCCAAGTCCGGGACAGGGTAATTCCCGGGGAGCTGTTTTTT	CASSQVRDRVIPGELFF	TRBV14	TRBJ2-2	TRBD1	.
TGTGCCAGCAGCCATACCGACAGGGGATGGGAGACCCAGTACTTC	CASSHTDRGWETQYF	TRBV6-2/TRBV6-3	TRBJ2-5	TRBD1	few
TGTGCCAGCAGTGACGGGGGCTCCGGGGAGCTGTTTTTT	CASSDGGSGELFF	TRBV6-4	TRBJ2-2	.	.
TGTGCCAGCAGTTCTGTCGACAGCAACACTGAAGCTTTCTTT	CASSSVDSNTEAFF	TRBV6-5	TRBJ1-1	.	many
TGCAGCGTTCGACTGAGCGGGAAAGGGTACGAGCAGTACTTC	CSVRLSGKGYEQYF	TRBV29-1	TRBJ2-7	TRBD2	once
TGCGCCAGCAGCGCCCTACGACAGGGCCGAGCTTTCTTT	CASSALRQGRAFF	TRBV10-1	TRBJ1-1	TRBD1	.
TGCAGTGCCCGAGGGACCGCCGGGGACGGGGAGCTGTTTTTT	CSARGTAGDGELFF	TRBV20-1	TRBJ2-2	.	few
TGCGCCAGCAGCCCGGGATCGACAGGGGTCTCCTACGAGCAGTACTTC	CASSPGSTGVSYEQYF	TRBV5-1	TRBJ2-7	TRBD1	.
TGCAGTGCTAGGGACCTAGGGCGTTATCTGAACTATAGCTCCTACGAGCAGTACTTC	CSARDLGRYLNYSSYEQYF	TRBV20-1	TRBJ2-7	.	few
TGTGCCAGCAGCCGGGGGGGCGGCACTGGAGCTTTCTTT	CASSRGGGTGAFF	TRBV7-2	TRBJ1-1	.	few
TGTGCCAGCAACAGAGCGGGCGAGCAGTACTTC	CASNRAGEQYF	TRBV2	TRBJ2-7	.	.
TGTGCCAGCACCGACACCGGGACAGGGCGGAACACTGAAGCTTTCTTT	CASTDTGTGRNTEAFF	TRBV7-6	TRBJ1-1	TRBD1	.
TGTGCCAGTAGTTTTCGACGGCCTGGGGCCAACGTCCTGACTTTC	CASSFRRPGANVLTF	TRBV19	TRBJ2-6	.	many
TGCAGTGCGACCAGGACAGGGGTTAACACTGAAGCTTTCTTT	CSATRTGVNTEAFF	TRBV20-1	TRBJ1-1	TRBD1	.
TGTGCCAGCAGTCACGACAGGGATGATGGCTACACCTTC	CASSHDRDDGYTF	TRBV6-2/TRBV6-3	TRBJ1-2	TRBD1	many